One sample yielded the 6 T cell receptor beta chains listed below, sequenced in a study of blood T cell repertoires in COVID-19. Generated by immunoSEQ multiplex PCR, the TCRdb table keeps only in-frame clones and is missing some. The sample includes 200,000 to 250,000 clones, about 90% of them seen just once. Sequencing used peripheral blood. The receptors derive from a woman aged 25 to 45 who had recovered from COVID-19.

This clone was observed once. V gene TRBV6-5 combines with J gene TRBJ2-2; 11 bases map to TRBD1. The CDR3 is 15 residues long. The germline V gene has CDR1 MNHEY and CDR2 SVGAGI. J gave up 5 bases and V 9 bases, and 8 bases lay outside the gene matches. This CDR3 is CASAGQGAGTGELFF. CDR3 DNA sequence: TGTGCCAGTGCAGGACAGGGGGCTGGAACCGGGGAGCTGTTTTTT.

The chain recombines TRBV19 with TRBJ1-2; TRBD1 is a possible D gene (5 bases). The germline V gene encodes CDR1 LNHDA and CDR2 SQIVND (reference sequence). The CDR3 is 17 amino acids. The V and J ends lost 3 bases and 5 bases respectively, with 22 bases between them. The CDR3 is CASSIARDSFRGYGYTF. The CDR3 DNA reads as TGTGCCAGTAGTATCGCTCGGGACTCCTTCCGGGGTTATGGCTACACCTTC.

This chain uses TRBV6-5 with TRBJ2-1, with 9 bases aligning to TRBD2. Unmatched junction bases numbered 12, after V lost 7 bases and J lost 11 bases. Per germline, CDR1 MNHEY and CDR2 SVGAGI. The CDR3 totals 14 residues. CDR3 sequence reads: CASTPRASGVQQFF. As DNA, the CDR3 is TGTGCCAGCACCCCCCGGGCTAGCGGGGTTCAGCAGTTCTTC.

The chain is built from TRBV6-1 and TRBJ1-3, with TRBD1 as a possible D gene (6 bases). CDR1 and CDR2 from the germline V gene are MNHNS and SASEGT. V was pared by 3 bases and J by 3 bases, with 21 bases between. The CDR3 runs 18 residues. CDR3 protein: CASSDALKLGQYGNTIYF. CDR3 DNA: TGTGCCAGCAGTGACGCCCTGAAACTAGGACAGTATGGAAACACCATATATTTT.

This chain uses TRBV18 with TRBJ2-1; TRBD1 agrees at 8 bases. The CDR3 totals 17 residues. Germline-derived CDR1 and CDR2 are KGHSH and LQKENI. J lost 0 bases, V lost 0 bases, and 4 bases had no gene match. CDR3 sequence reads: CASSPPGQGSSYNEQFF. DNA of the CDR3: TGTGCCAGCTCACCACCTGGACAGGGTAGCTCCTACAATGAGCAGTTCTTC.

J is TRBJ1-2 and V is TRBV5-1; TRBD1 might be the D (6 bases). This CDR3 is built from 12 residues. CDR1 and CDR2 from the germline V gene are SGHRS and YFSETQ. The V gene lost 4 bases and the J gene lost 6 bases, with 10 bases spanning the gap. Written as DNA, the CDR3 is TGCGCCAGCAGCCTATACAGGGATGGCTACACCTTC. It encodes CASSLYRDGYTF. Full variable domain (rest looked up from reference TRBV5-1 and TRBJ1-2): KAGVTQTPRYLIKTRGQQVTLSCSPISGHRSVSWYQQTPGQGLQFLFEYFSETQRNKGNFPGRFSGRQFSNSRSEMNVSTLELGDSALYLCASSLYRDGYTFGSGTRLTVV.